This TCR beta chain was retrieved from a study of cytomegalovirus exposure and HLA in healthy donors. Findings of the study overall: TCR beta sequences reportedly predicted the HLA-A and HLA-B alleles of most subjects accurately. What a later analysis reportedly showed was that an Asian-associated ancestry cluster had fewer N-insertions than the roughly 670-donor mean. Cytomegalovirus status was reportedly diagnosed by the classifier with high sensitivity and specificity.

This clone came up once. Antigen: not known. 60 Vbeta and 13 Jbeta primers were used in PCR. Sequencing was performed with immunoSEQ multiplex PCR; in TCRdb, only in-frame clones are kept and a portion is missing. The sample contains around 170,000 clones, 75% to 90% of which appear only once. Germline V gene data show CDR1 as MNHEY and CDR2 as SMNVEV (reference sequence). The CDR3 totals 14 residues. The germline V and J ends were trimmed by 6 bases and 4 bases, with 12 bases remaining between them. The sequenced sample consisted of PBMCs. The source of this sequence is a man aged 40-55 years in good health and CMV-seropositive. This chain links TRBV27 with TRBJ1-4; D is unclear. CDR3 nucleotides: TGTGCCAGCAGCGGCGGGCGGCGTAATGAAAAACTGTTTTTT. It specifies CASSGGRRNEKLFF.